This T cell receptor (beta chain) comes out of a study of T cell repertoires in cytomegalovirus infection. On the study more broadly: Shared public TCR beta signatures pointed to both CMV infection and a matching HLA type.

The V end was cut by 3 bases, the J end by 4 bases, with 12 bases between. CDR3 length: 13 amino acids. Germline CDR1 GTSNPN, CDR2 SVGIG (reference sequence). Note on this clonotype: The antigen remains unidentified.

Each CDR3 protein is one row after TCRdb ran MiXCR on the reads. The sample holds roughly 500,000 distinct CDR3 sequences, about 11% seen once. Regarding the study as a whole: Using cumulative public TCR beta family frequency, the authors identified those who carried CMV together with the relevant HLA. The response measured ex vivo was dominated by TCR beta clonotypes (HLA-C-restricted and CMV-specific).

Sequenced sample: PBMCs. This chain connects TRBV30 to TRBJ1-1; tentative D call: TRBD1 (5 bases). This TCR came from a human donor in good health (CMV status not recorded). Some clones in this sample may be carry-over from other donors' samples. The CDR3 sequence: CAWSRGFGTEAFF. As DNA, the CDR3 is TGTGCCTGGAGCCGGGGGTTTGGCACTGAAGCTTTCTTT.